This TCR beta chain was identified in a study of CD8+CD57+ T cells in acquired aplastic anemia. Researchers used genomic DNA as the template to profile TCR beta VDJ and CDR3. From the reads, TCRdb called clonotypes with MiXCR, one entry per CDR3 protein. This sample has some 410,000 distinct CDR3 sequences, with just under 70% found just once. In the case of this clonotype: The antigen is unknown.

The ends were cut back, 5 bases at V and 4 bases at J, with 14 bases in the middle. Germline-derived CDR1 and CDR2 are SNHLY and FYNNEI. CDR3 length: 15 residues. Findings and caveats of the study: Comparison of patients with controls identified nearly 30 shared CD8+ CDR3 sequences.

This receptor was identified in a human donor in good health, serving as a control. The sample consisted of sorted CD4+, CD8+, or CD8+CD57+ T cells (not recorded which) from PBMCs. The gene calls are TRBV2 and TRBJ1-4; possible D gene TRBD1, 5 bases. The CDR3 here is CASSLASGVNEKLFF. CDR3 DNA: TGTGCCAGCAGTTTAGCCTCGGGGGTTAATGAAAAACTGTTTTTT.